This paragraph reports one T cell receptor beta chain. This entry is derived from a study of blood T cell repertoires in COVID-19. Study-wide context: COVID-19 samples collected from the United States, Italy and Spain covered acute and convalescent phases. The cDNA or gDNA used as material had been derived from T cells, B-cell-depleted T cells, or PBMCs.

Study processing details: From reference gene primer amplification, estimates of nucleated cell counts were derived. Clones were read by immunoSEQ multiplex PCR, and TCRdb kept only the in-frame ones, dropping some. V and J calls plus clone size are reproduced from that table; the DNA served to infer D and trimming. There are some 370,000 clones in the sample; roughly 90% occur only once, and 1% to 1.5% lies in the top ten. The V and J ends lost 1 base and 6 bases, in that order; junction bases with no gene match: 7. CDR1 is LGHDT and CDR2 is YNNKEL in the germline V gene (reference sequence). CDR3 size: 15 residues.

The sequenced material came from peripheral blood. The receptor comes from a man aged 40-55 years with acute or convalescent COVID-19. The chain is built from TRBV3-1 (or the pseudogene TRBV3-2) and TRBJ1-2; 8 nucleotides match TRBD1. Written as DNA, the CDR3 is TGTGCCAGCAGCCAAGCGGGCGACAGGGGTCATGGCTACACCTTC. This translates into CASSQAGDRGHGYTF.